This T cell receptor beta chain appears in the sequencing data of a study of OX40 agonist ivuxolimab in advanced cancers. Turning to the study itself: From 23 to 79 years was the age range, with a mean of approximately 58 years, and around 84% were male.

The ends were cut back, 6 bases at V and 4 bases at J, with 8 bases in the middle. The CDR3 is 12 amino acids. Germline lookup yields CDR1 LNHDA and CDR2 SQIVND (reference sequence). Clones were sequenced by immunoSEQ multiplex PCR, and TCRdb holds only the in-frame ones, with some missing. The sample consists of nearly 110,000 clones, over 75% of them appearing once. Sequencing used CD4+ or CD8+ T cells sorted from blood, obtained in a trial of the OX40 agonist ivuxolimab. The source of this sequence is an adult with an advanced solid tumor such as melanoma, head and neck, liver or kidney cancer. This chain links TRBV19 with TRBJ2-3, with D perhaps matching TRBD2 (6 bases). The CDR3 sequence is CASSSGADTQYF. CDR3 in DNA: TGTGCCAGTAGCTCGGGGGCAGATACGCAGTATTTT.